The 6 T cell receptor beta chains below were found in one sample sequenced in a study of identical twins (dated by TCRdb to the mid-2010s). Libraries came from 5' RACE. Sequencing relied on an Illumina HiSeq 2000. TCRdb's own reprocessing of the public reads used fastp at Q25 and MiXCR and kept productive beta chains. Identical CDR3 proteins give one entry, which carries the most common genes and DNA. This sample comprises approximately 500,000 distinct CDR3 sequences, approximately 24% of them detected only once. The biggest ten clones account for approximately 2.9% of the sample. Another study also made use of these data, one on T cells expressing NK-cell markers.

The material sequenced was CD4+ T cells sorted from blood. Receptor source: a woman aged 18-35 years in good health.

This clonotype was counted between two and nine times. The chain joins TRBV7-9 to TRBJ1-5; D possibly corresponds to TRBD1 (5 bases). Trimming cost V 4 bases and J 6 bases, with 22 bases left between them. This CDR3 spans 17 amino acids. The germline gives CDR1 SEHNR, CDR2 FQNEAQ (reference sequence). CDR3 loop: CASSSSLGAGSGQPQHF. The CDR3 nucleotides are TGTGCCAGCAGCTCGAGCCTAGGGGCAGGGTCGGGTCAGCCCCAGCATTTT.

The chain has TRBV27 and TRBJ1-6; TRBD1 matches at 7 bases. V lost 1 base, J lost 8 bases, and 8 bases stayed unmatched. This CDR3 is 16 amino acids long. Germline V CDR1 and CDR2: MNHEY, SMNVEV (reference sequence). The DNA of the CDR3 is TGTGCCAGCAGTTTATTTCCTAGGGGGCTGGATTCACCCCTCCACTTT. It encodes CASSLFPRGLDSPLHF.

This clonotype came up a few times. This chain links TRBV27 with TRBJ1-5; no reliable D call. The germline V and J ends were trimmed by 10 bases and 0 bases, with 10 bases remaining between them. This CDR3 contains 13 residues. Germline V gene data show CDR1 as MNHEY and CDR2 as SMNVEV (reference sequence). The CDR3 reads CATRGGSNQPQHF. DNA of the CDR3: TGTGCCACGCGGGGTGGTAGCAATCAGCCCCAGCATTTT.

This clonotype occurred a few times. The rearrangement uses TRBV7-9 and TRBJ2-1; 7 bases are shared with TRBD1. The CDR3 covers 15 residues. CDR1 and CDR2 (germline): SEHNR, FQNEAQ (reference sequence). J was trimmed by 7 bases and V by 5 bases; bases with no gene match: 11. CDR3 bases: TGTGCCAGCAGCCTACCGGGACAGTTGTCGAATGAGCAGTTCTTC. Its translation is CASSLPGQLSNEQFF.

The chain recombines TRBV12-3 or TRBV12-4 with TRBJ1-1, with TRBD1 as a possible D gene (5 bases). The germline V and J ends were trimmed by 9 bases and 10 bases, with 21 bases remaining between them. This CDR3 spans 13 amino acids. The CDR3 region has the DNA TGTGCCAGTTCGGGAAGGGACCCTCTCGGAGCTTTCTTT. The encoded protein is CASSGRDPLGAFF.

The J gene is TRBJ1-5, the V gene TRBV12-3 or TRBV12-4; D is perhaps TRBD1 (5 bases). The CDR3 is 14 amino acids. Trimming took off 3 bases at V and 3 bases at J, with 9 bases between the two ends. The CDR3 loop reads CASSFGGTNQPQHF. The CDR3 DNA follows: TGTGCCAGCAGTTTTGGGGGGACCAATCAGCCCCAGCATTTT.